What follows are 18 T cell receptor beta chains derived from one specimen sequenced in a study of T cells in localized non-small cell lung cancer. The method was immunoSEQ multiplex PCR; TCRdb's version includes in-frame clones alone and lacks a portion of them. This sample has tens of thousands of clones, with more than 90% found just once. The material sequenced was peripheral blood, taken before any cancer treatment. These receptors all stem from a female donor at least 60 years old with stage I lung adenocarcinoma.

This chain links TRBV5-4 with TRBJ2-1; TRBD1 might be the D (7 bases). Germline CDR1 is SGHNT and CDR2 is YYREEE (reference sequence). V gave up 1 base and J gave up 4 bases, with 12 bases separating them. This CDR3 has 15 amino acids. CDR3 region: CASSLPRGEYNEQFF. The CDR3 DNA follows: TGTGCCAGCAGCTTGCCCAGGGGGGAGTACAATGAGCAGTTCTTC. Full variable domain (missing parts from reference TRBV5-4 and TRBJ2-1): ETGVTQSPTHLIKTRGQQVTLRCSSQSGHNTVSWYQQALGQGPQFIFQYYREEENGRGNFPPRFSGLQFPNYSSELNVNALELDDSALYLCASSLPRGEYNEQFFGPGTRLTVL.

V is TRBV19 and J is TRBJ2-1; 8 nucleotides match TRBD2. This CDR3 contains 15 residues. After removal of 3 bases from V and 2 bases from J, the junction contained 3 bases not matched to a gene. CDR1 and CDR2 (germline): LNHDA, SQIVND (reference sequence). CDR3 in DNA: TGTGCCAGTAGTATTCGCGGGGGGACCTACAATGAGCAGTTCTTC. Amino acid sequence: CASSIRGGTYNEQFF.

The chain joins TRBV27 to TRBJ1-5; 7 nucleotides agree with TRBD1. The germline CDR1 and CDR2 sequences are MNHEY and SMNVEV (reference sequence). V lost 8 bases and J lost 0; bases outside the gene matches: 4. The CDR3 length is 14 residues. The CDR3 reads CASRGGYSNQPQHF. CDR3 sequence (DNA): TGTGCCAGCCGAGGGGGCTATAGCAATCAGCCCCAGCATTTT.

The CDR3: CASSPTPLTGHLYGYTF. For the CDR3, the DNA is TGCGCCAGCAGCCCCACGCCCTTGACAGGCCACCTCTATGGCTACACCTTC. V usage is TRBV5-1 and J usage is TRBJ1-2; a possible D gene is TRBD1 (6 bases). V was cut by 4 bases and J by 4 bases, with 23 bases left in between. Germline V lookup: CDR1 SGHRS, CDR2 YFSETQ. CDR3 length equals 17 residues.

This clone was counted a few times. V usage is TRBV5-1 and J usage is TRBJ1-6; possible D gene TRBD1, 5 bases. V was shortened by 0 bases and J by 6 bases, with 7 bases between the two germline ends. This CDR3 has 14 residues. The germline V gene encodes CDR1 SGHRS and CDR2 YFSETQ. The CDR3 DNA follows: TGCGCCAGCAGCTTGGATGGGACTAATTCACCCCTCCACTTT. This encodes CASSLDGTNSPLHF.

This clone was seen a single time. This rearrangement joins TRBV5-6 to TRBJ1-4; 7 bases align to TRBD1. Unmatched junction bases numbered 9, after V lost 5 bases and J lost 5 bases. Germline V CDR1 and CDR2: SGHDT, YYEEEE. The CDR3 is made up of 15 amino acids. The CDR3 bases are TGTGCCAGCAGTCGCGGAAGGGGGCTAAATGAAAAACTGTTTTTT. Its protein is CASSRGRGLNEKLFF.

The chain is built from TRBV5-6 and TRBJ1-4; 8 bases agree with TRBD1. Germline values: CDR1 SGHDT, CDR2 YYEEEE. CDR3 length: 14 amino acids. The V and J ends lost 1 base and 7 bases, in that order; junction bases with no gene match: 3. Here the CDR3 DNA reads TGTGCCAGCAGCTTGACAGGGGGGATTGAAAAACTGTTTTTT. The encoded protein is CASSLTGGIEKLFF. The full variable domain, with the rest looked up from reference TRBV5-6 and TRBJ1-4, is DAGVTQSPTHLIKTRGQQVTLRCSPKSGHDTVSWYQQALGQGPQFIFQYYEEEERQRGNFPDRFSGHQFPNYSSELNVNALLLGDSALYLCASSLTGGIEKLFFGSGTQLSVL.

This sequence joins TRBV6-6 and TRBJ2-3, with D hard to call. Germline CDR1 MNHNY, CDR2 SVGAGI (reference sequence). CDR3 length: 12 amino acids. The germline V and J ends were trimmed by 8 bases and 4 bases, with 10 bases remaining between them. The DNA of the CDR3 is TGTGCCAGCTACACCGGATCAGATACGCAGTATTTT. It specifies CASYTGSDTQYF.

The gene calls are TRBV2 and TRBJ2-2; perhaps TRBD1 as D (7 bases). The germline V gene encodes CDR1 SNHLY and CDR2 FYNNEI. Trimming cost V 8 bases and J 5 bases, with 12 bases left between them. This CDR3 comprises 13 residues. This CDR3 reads CASSQGRTGELFF. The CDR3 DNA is TGTGCCAGCTCACAGGGGAGGACCGGGGAGCTGTTTTTT.

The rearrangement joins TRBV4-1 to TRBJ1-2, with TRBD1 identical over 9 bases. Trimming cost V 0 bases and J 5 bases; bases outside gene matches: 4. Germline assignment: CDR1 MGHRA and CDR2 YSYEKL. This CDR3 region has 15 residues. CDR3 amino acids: CASSQEPGQGYGYTF. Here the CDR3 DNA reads TGCGCCAGCAGCCAAGAACCCGGACAGGGGTATGGCTACACCTTC.

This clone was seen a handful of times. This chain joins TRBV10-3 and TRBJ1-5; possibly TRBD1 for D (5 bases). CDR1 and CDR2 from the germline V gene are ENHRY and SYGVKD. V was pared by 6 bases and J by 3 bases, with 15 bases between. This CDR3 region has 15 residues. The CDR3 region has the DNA TGTGCCATCAGCAAGGAGGGGTCCAACAATCAGCCCCAGCATTTT. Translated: CAISKEGSNNQPQHF.

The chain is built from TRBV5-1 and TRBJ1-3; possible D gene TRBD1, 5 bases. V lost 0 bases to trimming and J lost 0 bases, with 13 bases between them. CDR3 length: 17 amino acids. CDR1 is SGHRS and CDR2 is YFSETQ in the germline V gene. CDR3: CASSLVAGESSGNTIYF. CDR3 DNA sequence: TGCGCCAGCAGCTTGGTCGCGGGGGAGAGCTCTGGAAACACCATATATTTT. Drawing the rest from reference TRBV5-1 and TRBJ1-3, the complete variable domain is KAGVTQTPRYLIKTRGQQVTLSCSPISGHRSVSWYQQTPGQGLQFLFEYFSETQRNKGNFPGRFSGRQFSNSRSEMNVSTLELGDSALYLCASSLVAGESSGNTIYFGEGSWLTVV.

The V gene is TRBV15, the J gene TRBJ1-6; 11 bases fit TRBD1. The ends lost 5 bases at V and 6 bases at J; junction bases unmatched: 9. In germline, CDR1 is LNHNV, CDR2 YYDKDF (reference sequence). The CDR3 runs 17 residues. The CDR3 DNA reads TGTGCCACCAGCCCAAGACCGGGACAGGGGGTTAATTCACCCCTCCACTTT. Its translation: CATSPRPGQGVNSPLHF.

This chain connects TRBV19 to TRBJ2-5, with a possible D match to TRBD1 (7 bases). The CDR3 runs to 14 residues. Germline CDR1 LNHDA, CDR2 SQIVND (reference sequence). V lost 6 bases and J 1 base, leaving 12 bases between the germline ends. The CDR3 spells CASRPGGLQETQYF. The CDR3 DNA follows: TGTGCCAGTAGGCCAGGGGGGCTCCAAGAGACCCAGTACTTC.

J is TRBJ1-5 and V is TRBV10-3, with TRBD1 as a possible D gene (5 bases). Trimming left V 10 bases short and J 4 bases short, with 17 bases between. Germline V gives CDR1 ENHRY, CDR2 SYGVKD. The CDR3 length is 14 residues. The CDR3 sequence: CATAESGSNQPQHF. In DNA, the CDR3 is TGTGCCACGGCCGAATCAGGGTCGAATCAGCCCCAGCATTTT.

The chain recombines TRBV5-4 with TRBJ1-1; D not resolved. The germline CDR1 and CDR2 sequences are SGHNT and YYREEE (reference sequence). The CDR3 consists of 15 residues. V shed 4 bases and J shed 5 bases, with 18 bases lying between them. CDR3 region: CASSPGRSEGTEAFF. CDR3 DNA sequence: TGTGCCAGCAGCCCCGGCCGTTCAGAGGGTACTGAAGCTTTCTTT.

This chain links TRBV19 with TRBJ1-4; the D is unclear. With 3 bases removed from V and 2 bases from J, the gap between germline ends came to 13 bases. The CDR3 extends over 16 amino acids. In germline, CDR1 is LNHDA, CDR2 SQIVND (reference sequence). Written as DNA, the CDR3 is TGTGCCAGTAGTATTAGTCAGGTCAGGACTAATGAAAAACTGTTTTTT. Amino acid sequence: CASSISQVRTNEKLFF.

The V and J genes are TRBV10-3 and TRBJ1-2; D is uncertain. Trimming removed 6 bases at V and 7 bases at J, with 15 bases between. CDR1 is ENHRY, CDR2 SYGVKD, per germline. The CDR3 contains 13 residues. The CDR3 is CAIREEIPPGYTF. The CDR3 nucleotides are TGTGCCATCAGGGAAGAAATACCGCCTGGCTACACCTTC.